The clone carrying this T cell receptor (beta chain) was recorded a few times. This entry comes from a study of graft-versus-host responses after intestinal transplantation. Overall study context: Each patient got anti-thymocyte globulin induction, then tacrolimus and steroids for approximately 3 years. General study results and limits: Declines in HvG clones occurring early post-transplant were associated with peak circulating GvH clone levels. Analysis identified GvH clones in recipient marrow, with some appearing first in ileum or blood.

Irradiated stimulators labeled with violet dye, approximately 200,000 in number, were plated with approximately 200,000 CFSE-labeled responders. Sequencing was performed with immunoSEQ multiplex PCR; in TCRdb, only in-frame clones are kept and a portion is missing. This repertoire shows about 21,000 clones, around 54% found once; its top ten account for 1%. This CDR3 is 13 amino acids long. Per the germline V gene, CDR1 is GTSNPN and CDR2 is SVGIG (reference sequence). Trimming removed 3 bases from V and 4 bases from J, with 12 bases in between. The chain has TRBV30 and TRBJ2-5; D possibly corresponds to TRBD1 (6 bases). This material consisted of alloreactive CD4+ T cells from a mixed lymphocyte reaction culture, taken before intestinal transplant. Subset defined: CFSE-low proliferating T cells sorted from roughly six-day pre-transplant mixed lymphocyte reaction (GvH or HvG direction). The receptor was isolated from a human patient who received an intestinal transplant. CDR3 DNA: TGTGCCTGGAGCGGGGCCAGGGGAGAGACCCAGTACTTC. The encoded protein is CAWSGARGETQYF.